Listed here are 7 T cell receptor beta chains from one sample, sequenced in a study of blood T cell repertoires in COVID-19. Here immunoSEQ multiplex PCR was the method, and the copy in TCRdb shows in-frame clones only, minus some. Found here are more than 300,000 clones, around 87% of them singletons; the top ten hold roughly 1%. The sequenced sample consisted of peripheral blood. The receptors were sampled from a woman aged 40 to 50 with COVID-19, enrolled during active disease.

This chain connects TRBV5-4 to TRBJ2-3; 8 nucleotides agree with TRBD2. CDR3 length: 14 amino acids. Per germline, CDR1 SGHNT and CDR2 YYREEE (reference sequence). Here the CDR3 DNA reads TGTGCTTTCGCCCGGGCCGGGAGGGTCGATACGCAGTATTTT. Translating it yields CAFARAGRVDTQYF. Together with reference TRBV5-4 and TRBJ2-3, the CDR3 gives the full variable domain: ETGVTQSPTHLIKTRGQQVTLRCSSQSGHNTVSWYQQALGQGPQFIFQYYREEENGRGNFPPRFSGLQFPNYSSELNVNALELDDSALYLCAFARAGRVDTQYFGPGTRLTVL.

This rearrangement joins TRBV9 to TRBJ2-5; D gene uncertain. This CDR3 has 12 amino acids. Per germline, CDR1 SGDLS and CDR2 YYNGEE. V was cut by 4 bases and J by 4 bases, with 8 bases left in between. The CDR3 region has the DNA TGTGCCAGCAGCCCCGGCGGAGAGACCCAGTACTTC. It specifies CASSPGGETQYF.

The chain couples TRBV7-2 to TRBJ1-1; weak D call: TRBD1 (5 bases). CDR1 is SGHTA, CDR2 FQGNSA, per germline. V was pared by 6 bases and J by 3 bases, with 11 bases between. The CDR3 is 13 residues long. The CDR3 reads CASRRDSYTEAFF. The CDR3 DNA reads as TGTGCCAGCAGAAGAGACAGTTACACTGAAGCTTTCTTT.

The chain employs TRBV6-2 or TRBV6-3 and TRBJ1-5; 10 positions agree with TRBD1. V was pared by 6 bases and J by 7 bases, with 18 bases of the junction left unmatched. This CDR3 spans 18 amino acids. Germline-derived CDR1 and CDR2 are MNHEY and SVGEGT. The CDR3 sequence: CASSPITPGQGLEQPQHF. The CDR3 region has the DNA TGTGCCAGCAGCCCTATAACCCCGGGACAGGGGCTGGAACAGCCCCAGCATTTT.

This sequence joins TRBV10-3 and TRBJ1-1; 7 bases line up with TRBD1. Per germline, CDR1 ENHRY and CDR2 SYGVKD. This CDR3 is built from 14 residues. The ends lost 4 bases at V and 3 bases at J; junction bases unmatched: 5. The CDR3 protein is CAISGQGFDTEAFF. As DNA, the CDR3 is TGTGCCATCAGTGGACAGGGTTTCGACACTGAAGCTTTCTTT.

The chain employs TRBV11-2 and TRBJ1-2; 10 bases map to TRBD1. V gave up 5 bases and J gave up 5 bases; unmatched junction bases: 2. The germline V gene encodes CDR1 SGHAT and CDR2 FQNNGV. The CDR3 has 13 residues. In nucleotides, the CDR3 is TGTGCCAGCAGCCCGGGACAGGGGTATGGCTACACCTTC. It translates to CASSPGQGYGYTF.

V is TRBV28 and J is TRBJ1-2; D may be TRBD1 (6 bases). The V end lost 3 bases, the J end lost 2 bases, and 13 bases lay between the germline ends. The CDR3 runs 15 residues. From germline, CDR1 is MDHEN and CDR2 SYDVKM. CDR3 amino acids: CASSFGGRGNYGYTF. The CDR3 bases are TGTGCCAGCAGTTTCGGGGGGCGAGGCAACTATGGCTACACCTTC.